A single sample gave rise to the 19 T cell receptor beta chains below, sequenced in a study of T cells in Graves' hyperthyroidism and ophthalmopathy. The investigators amplified TCR beta CDR3 regions from RNA transcripts. First-round RT-PCR targeting the TCR CDR3 was performed with the HTBI primer set. In TCRdb, the multiplex PCR reads were re-called with MiXCR into one record per CDR3 protein. The sample consists of about 520,000 distinct CDR3 sequences, roughly 25% of them appearing once. Material: blood. Receptors were obtained from a woman aged 30 to 39 with Graves' ophthalmopathy.

This clonotype was seen a handful of times. V usage is TRBV18 and J usage is TRBJ2-5; TRBD2 matches 14 bases. This CDR3 spans 18 amino acids. The V gene end was trimmed by 6 bases and the J gene end by 0 bases; junction bases not matched to a gene: 9. CDR1 is KGHSH, CDR2 LQKENI, per germline. The CDR3 spells CASSPPGLAGEYQETQYF. CDR3 nucleotide sequence: TGTGCCAGCTCTCCTCCGGGACTAGCGGGGGAGTACCAAGAGACCCAGTACTTC. The variable domain in full, completed from reference TRBV18 and TRBJ2-5, reads NAGVMQNPRHLVRRRGQEARLRCSPMKGHSHVYWYRQLPEEGLKFMVYLQKENIIDESGMPKERFSAEFPKEGPSILRIQQVVRGDSAAYFCASSPPGLAGEYQETQYFGPGTRLLVL.

This clonotype was counted a few times. The V and J genes are TRBV2 and TRBJ2-2, with 8 bases fitting TRBD2. The CDR3 spans 16 residues. Trimming cost V 4 bases and J 4 bases; bases outside gene matches: 8. The germline V gene encodes CDR1 SNHLY and CDR2 FYNNEI. CDR3 protein: CASSGTSGAVTGELFF. The CDR3 DNA reads TGTGCCAGCAGTGGCACTAGCGGAGCAGTCACCGGGGAGCTGTTTTTT.

This clonotype was seen many times. V is TRBV29-1 and J is TRBJ1-1; tentative D call: TRBD1 (6 bases). The V and J ends lost 7 bases and 4 bases respectively, with 22 bases between them. The CDR3 runs 15 residues. The germline gives CDR1 SQVTM, CDR2 ANQGSEA. The CDR3 region is CSGTGGHTPGTEAFF. As DNA, the CDR3 is TGCAGCGGTACGGGGGGACACACCCCTGGCACTGAAGCTTTCTTT.

The chain uses TRBV19 and TRBJ1-1; D is ambiguous. CDR1 LNHDA and CDR2 SQIVND come from the germline V gene (reference sequence). The CDR3 covers 13 residues. The ends were cut back, 3 bases at V and 11 bases at J, with 16 bases in the middle. CDR3 protein: CASSMWSGVGAFF. CDR3 nucleotide sequence: TGTGCCAGTAGTATGTGGTCTGGGGTAGGGGCTTTCTTT.

This clonotype appeared many times. The rearrangement uses TRBV20-1 and TRBJ2-5; TRBD2 agrees at 8 bases. The V gene end was trimmed by 4 bases and the J gene end by 0 bases; junction bases not matched to a gene: 13. This CDR3 comprises 17 residues. Germline V CDR1 and CDR2: DFQATT, SNEGSKA (reference sequence). The CDR3 DNA is TGCAGTGCTATAGACCCCTGGGCGGGGGGAAACCAAGAGACCCAGTACTTC. Its protein product is CSAIDPWAGGNQETQYF.

The chain joins TRBV20-1 to TRBJ2-7; weak D call: TRBD2 (6 bases). From germline, CDR1 is DFQATT and CDR2 SNEGSKA (reference sequence). The CDR3 consists of 14 residues. Trimming stripped 2 bases from V and 3 bases from J, with 14 bases between. The CDR3 DNA reads as TGCAGTGCTAGACAACCCCTCGGGGGCTACGAGCAGTACTTC. Its protein is CSARQPLGGYEQYF.

The chain employs TRBV19 and TRBJ1-1, with 8 bases aligning to TRBD1. Looked up from germline, CDR1 is LNHDA and CDR2 is SQIVND (reference sequence). V dropped 5 bases and J dropped 4; count of bases not matched to a gene: 6. The CDR3 covers 14 residues. This CDR3 reads CASSPGQGITEAFF. Here the CDR3 DNA reads TGTGCCAGTAGTCCAGGACAGGGTATCACTGAAGCTTTCTTT.

This rearrangement joins TRBV7-2 to TRBJ2-7; no clear D gene. This CDR3 has 15 residues. The V end was cut by 5 bases, the J end by 0 bases, with 14 bases between. In germline, CDR1 is SGHTA, CDR2 FQGNSA. CDR3: CASSVTPVSSYEQYF. The DNA of the CDR3 is TGTGCCAGCAGCGTGACCCCGGTAAGCTCCTACGAGCAGTACTTC. The full variable domain, with the rest looked up from reference TRBV7-2 and TRBJ2-7, is GAGVSQSPSNKVTEKGKDVELRCDPISGHTALYWYRQSLGQGLEFLIYFQGNSAPDKSGLPSDRFSAERTGGSVSTLTIQRTQQEDSAVYLCASSVTPVSSYEQYFGPGTRLTVT.

In this sample, this clonotype turned up many times. The chain carries TRBV7-4 and TRBJ1-5; TRBD1 agrees at 10 bases. The trim removed 5 bases at V and 5 bases at J, leaving 6 bases unmatched. The CDR3 spans 15 residues. CDR1 and CDR2 from the germline V gene are SGHVT and SQSDAQ. The CDR3 protein is CASSPTGTGDQPQHF. In DNA form, the CDR3 reads TGTGCCAGCAGCCCTACCGGGACAGGGGATCAGCCCCAGCATTTT.

The rearrangement uses TRBV24-1 and TRBJ1-2; no clear D gene. Trimming left V 2 bases short and J 5 bases short, with 11 bases between. The CDR3 loop spans 14 amino acids. Germline V gene data show CDR1 as KGHDR and CDR2 as SFDVKD. CDR3 residues: CATSDSTDRYGYTF. CDR3 sequence (DNA): TGTGCCACCAGTGATTCTACCGACCGGTATGGCTACACCTTC.

There are a few counts of this clonotype. The germline gene is not matched at one end of the junction; a read error may be the cause. The chain recombines TRBV2 with TRBJ2-7; 10 nucleotides line up with TRBD1. The CDR3 covers 14 residues. CDR1 and CDR2 (germline): SNHLY, FYNNEI. The CDR3 is CASSPQGTGALLCF. The CDR3 region has the DNA TGTGCCAGCAGCCCCCAGGGGACAGGGGCCCTACTGTGCTTC.

This clonotype was seen only once. The chain carries TRBV11-1 and TRBJ1-1; no clear D gene. The length of the CDR3 is 14 residues. Germline assignment: CDR1 SGHAT and CDR2 FQDESV (reference sequence). The V end lost 6 bases, the J end lost 2 bases, and 13 bases lay between the germline ends. For the CDR3, the DNA is TGTGCCAGCAGGACTAGAGAAGAAAACACTGAAGCTTTCTTT. Translated: CASRTREENTEAFF.

This clonotype occurred a few times. The chain uses TRBV2 and TRBJ2-2, with 15 bases lining up with TRBD2. V dropped 6 bases and J dropped 5; count of bases not matched to a gene: 10. This CDR3 has 18 residues. CDR1 is SNHLY, CDR2 FYNNEI, per germline. This chain's CDR3 is CASRLGLAGGMWTGELFF. DNA of the CDR3: TGTGCCAGCAGACTCGGACTAGCGGGGGGGATGTGGACCGGGGAGCTGTTTTTT.

This clonotype appeared a few times. V is TRBV2 and J is TRBJ1-5, with D perhaps TRBD1 (6 bases). The ends were cut back, 6 bases at V and 0 bases at J, with 12 bases in the middle. Germline-derived CDR1 and CDR2 are SNHLY and FYNNEI. This CDR3 region has 15 residues. The DNA for the CDR3 is TGTGCCAGCAGAACAACAGGGTTTAGCAATCAGCCCCAGCATTTT. Translated, it gives CASRTTGFSNQPQHF.

This clonotype was seen at least ten times. The rearrangement joins TRBV7-2 to TRBJ2-7; D may be TRBD1 (5 bases). Per the germline V gene, CDR1 is SGHTA and CDR2 is FQGNSA. CDR3 length equals 14 residues. V was pared by 3 bases and J by 4 bases, with 13 bases between. In DNA form, the CDR3 reads TGTGCCAGCAGCTTTCCGGCAGGGCGTTACGAGCAGTACTTC. Protein product: CASSFPAGRYEQYF.

In its sample, this clonotype was seen many times. The chain uses TRBV6-2 or TRBV6-3 and TRBJ2-7; 8 positions match TRBD2. This CDR3 spans 12 amino acids. After removal of 7 bases from V and 2 bases from J, the junction contained 1 base not matched to a gene. Germline CDR1 and CDR2: MNHEY and SVGEGT. The CDR3 DNA sequence: TGTGCCAGCACCGGGGGGGCCTACGAGCAGTACTTC. Its protein is CASTGGAYEQYF.

The V and J genes are TRBV9 and TRBJ1-2; a possible D gene is TRBD1 (5 bases). The CDR3 runs to 14 residues. CDR1 and CDR2 (germline): SGDLS, YYNGEE. V gave up 3 bases and J gave up 4 bases, with 13 bases separating them. The CDR3 region has the DNA TGTGCCAGCAGCGGCGACGGGACGTTCTATGGCTACACCTTC. Its translation: CASSGDGTFYGYTF. Complete variable domain (other parts from reference TRBV9 and TRBJ1-2): DSGVTQTPKHLITATGQRVTLRCSPRSGDLSVYWYQQSLDQGLQFLIQYYNGEERAKGNILERFSAQQFPDLHSELNLSSLELGDSALYFCASSGDGTFYGYTFGSGTRLTVV.

V usage is TRBV29-1 and J usage is TRBJ2-5, with D possibly TRBD2 on 6 matching bases. The CDR3 loop spans 11 amino acids. V lost 5 bases and J 5 bases, leaving 9 bases between the germline ends. The germline V gene encodes CDR1 SQVTM and CDR2 ANQGSEA. CDR3 amino acids: CSVSAGETQYF. CDR3 DNA sequence: TGCAGCGTTTCGGCGGGGGAGACCCAGTACTTC.

This clonotype appeared many times. The gene calls are TRBV4-1 and TRBJ1-2; D might be TRBD1 (5 bases). Trimming removed 4 bases from V and 5 bases from J, with 14 bases in between. The CDR3 runs to 14 residues. Germline CDR1 is MGHRA and CDR2 is YSYEKL. This chain's CDR3 is CASSRPGAAYGYTF. The CDR3, as DNA: TGCGCCAGCAGCCGTCCCGGGGCTGCATATGGCTACACCTTC.